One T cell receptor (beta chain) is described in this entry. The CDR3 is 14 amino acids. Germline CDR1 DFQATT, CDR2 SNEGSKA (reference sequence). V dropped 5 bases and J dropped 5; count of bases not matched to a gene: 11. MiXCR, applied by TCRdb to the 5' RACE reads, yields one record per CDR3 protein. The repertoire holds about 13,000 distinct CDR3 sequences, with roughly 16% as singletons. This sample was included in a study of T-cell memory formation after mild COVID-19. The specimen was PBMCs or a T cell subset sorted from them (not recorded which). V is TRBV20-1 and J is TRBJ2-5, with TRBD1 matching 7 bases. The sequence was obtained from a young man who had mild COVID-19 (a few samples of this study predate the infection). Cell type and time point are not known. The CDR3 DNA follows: TGCAGTGCTCGCAGGGGGAGCAATTGGGAGACCCAGTACTTC. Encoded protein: CSARRGSNWETQYF.